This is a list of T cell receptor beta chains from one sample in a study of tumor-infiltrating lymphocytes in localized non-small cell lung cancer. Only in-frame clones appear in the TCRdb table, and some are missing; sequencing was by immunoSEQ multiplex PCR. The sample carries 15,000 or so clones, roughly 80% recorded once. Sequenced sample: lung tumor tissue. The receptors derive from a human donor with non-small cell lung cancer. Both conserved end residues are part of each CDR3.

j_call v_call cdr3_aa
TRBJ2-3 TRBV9 CASSVASVSTDTQYF
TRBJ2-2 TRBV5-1 CASSPDQVLAGELFF
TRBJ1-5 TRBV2 CASSENRGGNQPQHF
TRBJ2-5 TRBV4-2 CASSQERLVGKTQYF
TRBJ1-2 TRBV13 CASSLGAGGSGYTF
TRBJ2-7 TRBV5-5 CASSHGTSGRVGEQYF
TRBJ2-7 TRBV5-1 CASSLHDEQYF
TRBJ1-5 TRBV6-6 CASSGQQYFNQPQHF
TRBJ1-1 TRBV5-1 CASSARDTTEAFF
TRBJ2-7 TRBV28 CASSTPGGGFYEQYF
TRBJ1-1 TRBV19 CASSSLLATEAFF
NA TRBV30 CACQGVYEQYF
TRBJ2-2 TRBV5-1 CASSLSQGNIGELFF
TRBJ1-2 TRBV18 CASSFRGGAYYGYTF
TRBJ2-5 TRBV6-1 CASTQKETQYF
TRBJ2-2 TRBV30 CAWSRLAMNTGELFF
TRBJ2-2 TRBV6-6 CASKRLADGELFF
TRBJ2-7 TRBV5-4 CASSKYSGDFYEQYF
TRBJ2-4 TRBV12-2 CASRPLDPYF
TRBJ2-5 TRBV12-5 CASGLPWGTSGSFEGLQYF
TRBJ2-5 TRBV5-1 CASSLDGRDGETQYF
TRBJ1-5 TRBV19 CASGYRTYSNQPQHF
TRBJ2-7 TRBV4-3 CASSPSNERYRPYEQYF
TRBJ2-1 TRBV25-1 CASSDYVRSRLHNEQFF
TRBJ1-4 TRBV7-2 CASSLRAGGTNEKLFF
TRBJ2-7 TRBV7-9 CASSLREAGASYEQYF
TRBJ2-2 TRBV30 CAWRDGRAYGELFF
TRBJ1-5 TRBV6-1 CASSGFVENQPQHF
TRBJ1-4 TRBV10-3 CAIRTGDKLFF
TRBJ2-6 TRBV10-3 CAISLSGTAGANVLTF
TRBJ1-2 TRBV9 CASSVFPGPPPSSNYGYTF
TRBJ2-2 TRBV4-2 CASSQDRGPGELFF
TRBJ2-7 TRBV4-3 CASSPLAGSSYEQYF
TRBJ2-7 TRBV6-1 CASSEFWTGVREQYF
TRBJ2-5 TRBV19 CASSIRTSGSRETQYF
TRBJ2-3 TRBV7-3 CASSLWDSADTQYF
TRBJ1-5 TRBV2 CASSVLKGSNQPQHF
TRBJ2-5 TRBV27 CASSPTVLQETQYF
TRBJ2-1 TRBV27 CASSLERNSYNEQFF
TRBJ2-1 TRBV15 CATSRDAGRVYNEQFF
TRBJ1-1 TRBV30 CAWNRDRGGNTEAFF
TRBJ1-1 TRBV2 CASIMRVGVLGEAFF
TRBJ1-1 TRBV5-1 CASSLASGTEAFF
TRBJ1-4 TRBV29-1 CSVRQGNEKLFF
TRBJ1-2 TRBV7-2 CASSLRGKGYGYTF
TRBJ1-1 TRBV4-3 CASSAYQAGGVTEAFF
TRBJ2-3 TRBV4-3 CASSLDLAGGPGTDTQYF
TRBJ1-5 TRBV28 CASNWGGYSNQPQHF
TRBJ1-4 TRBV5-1 CASSFGQGREKLFF
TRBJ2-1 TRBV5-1 CASSIRENEQFF
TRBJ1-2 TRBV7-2 CASSIDNNYGYTF
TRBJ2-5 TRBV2 CASSEGRLETQYF
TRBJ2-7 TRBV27 CASRSGQRASYEQYF
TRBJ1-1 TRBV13 CASSLGLGMNTEAFF
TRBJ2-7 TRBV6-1 CASSEGRVHEQYF
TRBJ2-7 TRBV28 CASSFIEGSYEQYF
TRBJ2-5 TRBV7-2 CASSPDSGGLETQYF